A selection of T cell receptor beta chains follows, all from one sample in a study of a mutant IDH1 vaccine in newly diagnosed glioma. Sequencing was performed with immunoSEQ multiplex PCR; in TCRdb, only in-frame clones are kept and a portion is missing. Among tens of thousands of clones listed, about 80% were seen once. The antigens for these receptors are not known. The specimen was PBMCs, collected from a glioma patient whose treatment included an IDH1 peptide vaccine. These receptors all come from a man aged 50 or older with glioma. Both conserved end residues are part of each CDR3. The D gene is left open where the match is weak. The size field is filled for only some rows; it gives once, few, many or a size class.

abundance,j_gene,v_gene,d_gene,CDR3nt,CDR3aa
.,TRBJ1-5,TRBV5-6,.,TGTGCCAGCAGCTCTAGGGGCCTGAGGAATCAGCCCCAGCATTTT,CASSSRGLRNQPQHF
.,TRBJ2-1,TRBV10-3,.,TGTGCCATCAGTGAGTCGACCCTTCGAGGGGAGTTCTTC,CAISESTLRGEFF
.,TRBJ1-6,TRBV11-2,TRBD1,TGTGCCAGCAGCTTAAGCGGACAGGGTCGCTCACCCCTCCACTTT,CASSLSGQGRSPLHF
.,TRBJ2-1,TRBV2,TRBD2,TGTGCCAGCAGACCTACTAGCGGGAGTACTGATGAGCAGTTCTTC,CASRPTSGSTDEQFF
few,TRBJ1-4,TRBV30,.,TGTGCCTGGAGTGTATATCGAGGGATGTATGAAAAACTGTTTTTT,CAWSVYRGMYEKLFF
.,TRBJ2-1,TRBV6-1,TRBD2,TGTGCCAGCTGTGTAGCGGGAGTGTATGAGCAGTTCTTC,CASCVAGVYEQFF
.,TRBJ1-1,TRBV27,TRBD1,TGTGCCAGCAGGGGGACAGGGAACACTGAAGCTTTCTTT,CASRGTGNTEAFF
.,TRBJ1-5,TRBV11-3,TRBD1,TGTGCCAGCAGCTCCAGGACAGGGCAGGATCAGCCCCAGCATTTT,CASSSRTGQDQPQHF
.,TRBJ1-3,TRBV11-3,.,TGTGCCAGCAGCTTATTCAGGACTGGAAACACCATATATTTT,CASSLFRTGNTIYF
.,TRBJ2-5,TRBV2,.,TGTGCCAGCATTGTCCAGGGGCGGGCGGGGACCCAGTACTTC,CASIVQGRAGTQYF
.,TRBJ1-6,TRBV5-1,.,TGCGCCAGCAGCTTGGGAACAGGGTATAATTCACCCCTCCACTTT,CASSLGTGYNSPLHF
.,TRBJ2-1,TRBV7-9,.,TGTGCCAGCAGCTTATATGGCGGCGACAATGAGCAGTTCTTC,CASSLYGGDNEQFF
few,TRBJ1-4,TRBV2,.,TGTGCCAGCAGTGAGATAGGGGCAACTAATGAAAAACTGTTTTTT,CASSEIGATNEKLFF
.,TRBJ2-5,TRBV13,TRBD2,TGTGCCAGCAGCTTAAGGAGACTAGCGGAAGAGACCCAGTACTTC,CASSLRRLAEETQYF
.,TRBJ2-5,TRBV5-1,.,TGCGCCAGCAGCCCCGACGCCCAACTAGTCGGAAAGACCCAGTACTTC,CASSPDAQLVGKTQYF
.,TRBJ2-7,TRBV5-8,TRBD1,TGTGCCAGCAGCTTGACTTGGACAGGGGACTACGAGCAGTACTTC,CASSLTWTGDYEQYF
.,TRBJ2-7,TRBV19,TRBD1,TGTGCCAGTAGTGGGGACAGGACCCACTCCTACGAGCAGTACTTC,CASSGDRTHSYEQYF
.,TRBJ1-1,TRBV5-4,TRBD1,TGTGCCAGCAGCCCAGGGGGATTGGGCACTGAAGCTTTCTTT,CASSPGGLGTEAFF
.,TRBJ2-7,TRBV29-1,.,TGCAGCGTCTTTAAGTTGGACGGATACGAGCAGTACTTC,CSVFKLDGYEQYF
.,TRBJ2-2,TRBV11-2,.,TGTGCCAGCAGCTTAGAATCCGCCGGGGAGCTGTTTTTT,CASSLESAGELFF
.,TRBJ2-3,TRBV4-1,TRBD2,TGCGCCAGCAGTCCCGGGGTAGCGGGGGGCAGGGATACGCAGTATTTT,CASSPGVAGGRDTQYF
.,TRBJ1-3,TRBV11-2,.,TGTGCCAGCAGCTTCGCAAGCAGTGGAAACACCATATATTTT,CASSFASSGNTIYF
few,TRBJ1-1,TRBV19,.,TGTGCCAGTAGTAGAGCCCGCCCAGGAACCACTGAAGCTTTCTTT,CASSRARPGTTEAFF
.,TRBJ2-6,TRBV19,.,TGTGCCAGTAGTATGAGTGGAGGGGCCAACGTCCTGACTTTC,CASSMSGGANVLTF
.,TRBJ2-7,TRBV10-2,TRBD2,TGCGCCAGTACCACGGGACTAGCGGGGGAGCAGTACTTC,CASTTGLAGEQYF
.,TRBJ2-1,TRBV2,TRBD1,TGTGCCAGCAGTGCACAGGGGGAAGTAAATGAGCAGTTCTTC,CASSAQGEVNEQFF
.,TRBJ2-5,TRBV11-2,.,TGTGCCAGCAGCTCTAAAGAGACCCAGTACTTC,CASSSKETQYF
.,TRBJ2-6,TRBV7-2,.,TGTGCCAGCAGGTCCGGCTCTGGGGCCAACGTCCTGACTTTC,CASRSGSGANVLTF
.,TRBJ2-7,TRBV6-5,TRBD2,TGTGCCAGCAGTTACGTAGCGGGAGCTTCCTACGAGCAGTACTTC,CASSYVAGASYEQYF
.,TRBJ2-3,TRBV9,.,TGTGCCAGCAGCGACCGATATACAGATACGCAGTATTTT,CASSDRYTDTQYF
.,TRBJ2-7,TRBV18,TRBD2,TGTGCCAGCTCACCCCGGGGCGGGGGGTTAGCCGAGCAGTACTTC,CASSPRGGGLAEQYF
.,TRBJ1-2,TRBV4-1,.,TGCGCCAGCAGCCAAGATCCTCAGATTAACTATGGCTACACCTTC,CASSQDPQINYGYTF
.,TRBJ1-4,TRBV9,.,TGTGCCAGCAGCGTCTCCTGGACTAATGAAAAACTGTTTTTT,CASSVSWTNEKLFF
.,TRBJ1-1,TRBV5-1,.,TGCGCCAGCAGCTTAGGGGGACCGAACACTGAAGCTTTCTTT,CASSLGGPNTEAFF
.,TRBJ2-1,TRBV6-5,TRBD2,TGTGCCAGCAGTTACTCGATAGGGCGGGAGCTAAATGAGCAGTTCTTC,CASSYSIGRELNEQFF
.,TRBJ1-5,TRBV18,.,TGTGCCAGCTCACCGGACAGTCAGCCCCAGCATTTT,CASSPDSQPQHF
.,TRBJ1-1,TRBV6-5,.,TGTGCCAGCAGTTACTCGAGCGGGGCCCAGGCTGAAGCTTTCTTT,CASSYSSGAQAEAFF
.,TRBJ1-5,TRBV5-1,.,TGCGCCAGCAGCTTGAACAGGGAACAGCCCCAGCATTTT,CASSLNREQPQHF
.,TRBJ2-2,TRBV6-5,.,TGTGCCAGCAGTTTTAACACCGGGGAGCTGTTTTTT,CASSFNTGELFF
.,TRBJ2-5,TRBV5-5,TRBD2,TGTGCCAGCAGCTTGTCCCCAGGGACTAGGGAGACCCAGTACTTC,CASSLSPGTRETQYF
.,TRBJ1-5,TRBV6-1,.,TGTGCCAGCAGTGAAGACAGAGATCAGCCCCAGCATTTT,CASSEDRDQPQHF
.,TRBJ2-5,TRBV2,TRBD1,TGTGCCAGCGGCCCAGGGGGTCACTCCGTGGAGACCCAGTACTTC,CASGPGGHSVETQYF
few,TRBJ2-5,TRBV6-1,.,TGTGCCAGCATGGAGGGGAACCAAGAGACCCAGTACTTC,CASMEGNQETQYF
.,TRBJ2-2,TRBV7-6,.,TGTGCCAGCAGCTTAGGTAGTGTCGGGGCCGGGGAGCTGTTTTTT,CASSLGSVGAGELFF
.,TRBJ1-1,TRBV9,.,TGTGCCAGCAGCCCGGGGGGGGCTGAAGCTTTCTTT,CASSPGGAEAFF
.,TRBJ2-1,TRBV7-2,TRBD2,TGTGCCAGCAGCCCCAAGCGGGGTACCTACAATGAGCAGTTCTTC,CASSPKRGTYNEQFF
.,TRBJ1-1,TRBV11-1,.,TGTGCCAGCAGCCGACCGGGGCGGGAAGCTTTCTTT,CASSRPGREAFF
.,TRBJ1-1,TRBV10-3,.,TGTGCCATCAAAGGCACCCGAAGTACTGAAGCTTTCTTT,CAIKGTRSTEAFF
.,TRBJ2-3,TRBV2,.,TGTGCCAGCGAAGGCACAGATACGCAGTATTTT,CASEGTDTQYF
.,TRBJ1-3,TRBV11-3,.,TGTGCCAGCAGCTTAGTTCGGGGCTCTGGAAACACCATATATTTT,CASSLVRGSGNTIYF
.,TRBJ2-5,TRBV2,.,TGTGCCAGCATGTTGGCTATCAAAGAGACCCAGTACTTC,CASMLAIKETQYF
.,TRBJ2-3,TRBV7-6,TRBD1,TGTGCCAGCCGCCGGGACAGGGGCCCACGGGATACGCAGTATTTT,CASRRDRGPRDTQYF
.,TRBJ1-5,TRBV7-8,TRBD1,TGTGCCAGCAGTCCCACAGGGGATCAGCCCCAGCATTTT,CASSPTGDQPQHF
.,TRBJ1-5,TRBV28,TRBD1,TGTGCCAGCAGTTCAATCTCAGGGGGACAGCAGCCCCAGCATTTT,CASSSISGGQQPQHF
.,TRBJ2-7,TRBV30,.,TGTGCCTGGAGACCCGGACAGCTCAGTGGAGAGCAGTACTTC,CAWRPGQLSGEQYF
.,TRBJ2-2,TRBV2,.,TGTGCCAGCAGTGAGTGGACAGCGGGCAGGGAGCTGTTTTTT,CASSEWTAGRELFF
.,TRBJ2-7,TRBV27,.,TGTGCCAGCAGTTTTTCGTGGGCACGCAGTTACGAGCAGTACTTC,CASSFSWARSYEQYF
.,TRBJ1-3,TRBV27,.,TGTGCCAGCCGCCCCGCGTCTGGAAACACCATATATTTT,CASRPASGNTIYF
.,TRBJ2-7,TRBV7-8,.,TGTGCCAGCAGGGGCGCAGAAAGGGGCTACGAGCAGTACTTC,CASRGAERGYEQYF